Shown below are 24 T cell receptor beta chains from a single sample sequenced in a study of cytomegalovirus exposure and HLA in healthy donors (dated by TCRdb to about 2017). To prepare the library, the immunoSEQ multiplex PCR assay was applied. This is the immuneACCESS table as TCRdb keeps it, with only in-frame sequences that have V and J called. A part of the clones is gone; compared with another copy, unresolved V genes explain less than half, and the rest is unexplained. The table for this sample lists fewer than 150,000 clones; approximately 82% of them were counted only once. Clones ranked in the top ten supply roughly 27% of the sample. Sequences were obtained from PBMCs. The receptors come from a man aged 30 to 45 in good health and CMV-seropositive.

Here the CDR3 reads CASSVAGGGLDTGELFF. The CDR3 nucleotides read TGTGCCAGCAGCGTAGCGGGGGGGGGCTTGGACACCGGGGAGCTGTTTTTT. The V gene is TRBV9, the J gene TRBJ2-2, with TRBD2 matching 8 bases. There are 17 residues in the CDR3. In germline, CDR1 is SGDLS, CDR2 YYNGEE. Trimming at V came to 0 bases and at J to 3 bases, leaving 7 bases not matched to a gene.

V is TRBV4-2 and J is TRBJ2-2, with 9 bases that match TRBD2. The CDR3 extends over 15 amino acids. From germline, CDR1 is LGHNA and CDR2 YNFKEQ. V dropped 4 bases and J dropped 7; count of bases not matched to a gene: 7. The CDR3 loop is CASSRAGGSVGELFF. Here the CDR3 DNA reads TGTGCCAGCAGCCGGGCGGGGGGGAGTGTCGGGGAGCTGTTTTTT.

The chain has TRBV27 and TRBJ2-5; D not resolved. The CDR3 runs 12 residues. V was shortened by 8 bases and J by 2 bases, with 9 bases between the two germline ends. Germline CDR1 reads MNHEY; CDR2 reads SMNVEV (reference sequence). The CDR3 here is CASDNGQETQYF. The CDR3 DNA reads TGTGCCAGCGACAATGGACAAGAGACCCAGTACTTC.

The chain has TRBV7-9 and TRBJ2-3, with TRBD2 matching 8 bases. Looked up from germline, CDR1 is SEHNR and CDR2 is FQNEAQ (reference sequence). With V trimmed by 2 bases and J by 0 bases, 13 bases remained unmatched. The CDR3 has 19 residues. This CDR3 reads CASSLRSGGRPLSTDTQYF. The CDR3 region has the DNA TGTGCCAGCAGCTTAAGGTCTGGCGGGAGGCCGCTTAGCACAGATACGCAGTATTTT.

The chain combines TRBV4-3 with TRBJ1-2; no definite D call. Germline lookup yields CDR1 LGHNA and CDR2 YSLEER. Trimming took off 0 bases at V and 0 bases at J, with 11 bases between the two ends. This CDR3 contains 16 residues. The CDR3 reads CASSQDLGAANYGYTF. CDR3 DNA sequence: TGCGCCAGCAGCCAAGATTTGGGCGCCGCTAACTATGGCTACACCTTC.

In DNA, the CDR3 is TGTGCCAGCAGTACCCGGGACAGGGGAGCATACGAGCAGTACTTC. This codes for CASSTRDRGAYEQYF. This chain links TRBV6-1 with TRBJ2-7; 10 nucleotides line up with TRBD1. Trimming cost V 5 bases and J 4 bases; bases outside gene matches: 8. The CDR3 totals 15 residues. CDR1 and CDR2 (germline): MNHNS, SASEGT.

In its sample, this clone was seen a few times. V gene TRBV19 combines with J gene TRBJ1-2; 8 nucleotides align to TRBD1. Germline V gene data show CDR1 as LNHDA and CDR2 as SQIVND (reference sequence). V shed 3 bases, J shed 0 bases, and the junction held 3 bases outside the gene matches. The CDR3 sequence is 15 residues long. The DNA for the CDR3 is TGTGCCAGTAGTATCGGGACAGGAGCTAACTATGGCTACACCTTC. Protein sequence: CASSIGTGANYGYTF.

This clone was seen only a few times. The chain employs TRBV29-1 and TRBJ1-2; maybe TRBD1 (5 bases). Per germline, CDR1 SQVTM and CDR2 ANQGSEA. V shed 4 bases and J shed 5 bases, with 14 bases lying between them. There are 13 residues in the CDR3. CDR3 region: CSVGRAGRYGYTF. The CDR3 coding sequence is TGCAGCGTTGGGCGGGCAGGGAGGTATGGCTACACCTTC.

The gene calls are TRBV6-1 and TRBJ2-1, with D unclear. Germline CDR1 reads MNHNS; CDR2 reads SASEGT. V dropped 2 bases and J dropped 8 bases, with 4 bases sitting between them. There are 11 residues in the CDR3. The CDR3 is CASSEFDEQFF. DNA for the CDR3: TGTGCCAGCAGTGAATTCGATGAGCAGTTCTTC.

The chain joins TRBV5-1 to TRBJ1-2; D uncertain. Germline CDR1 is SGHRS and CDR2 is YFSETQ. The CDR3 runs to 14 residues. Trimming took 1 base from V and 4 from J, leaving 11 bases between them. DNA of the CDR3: TGCGCCAGCAGCTTGTCACAGAGTGGCTATGGCTACACCTTC. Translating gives CASSLSQSGYGYTF.

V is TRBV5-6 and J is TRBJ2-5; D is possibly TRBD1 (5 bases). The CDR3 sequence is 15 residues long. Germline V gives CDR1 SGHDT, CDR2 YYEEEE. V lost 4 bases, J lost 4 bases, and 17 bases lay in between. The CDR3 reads CASSPRGRVPETQYF. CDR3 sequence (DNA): TGTGCCAGCAGCCCAAGAGGCAGGGTACCAGAGACCCAGTACTTC.

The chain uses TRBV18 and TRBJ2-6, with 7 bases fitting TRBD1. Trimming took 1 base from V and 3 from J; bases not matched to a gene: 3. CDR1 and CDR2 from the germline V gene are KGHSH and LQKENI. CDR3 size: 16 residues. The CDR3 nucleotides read TGTGCCAGCTCACCACTCGACAGGGTTGGGGCCAACGTCCTGACTTTC. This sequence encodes CASSPLDRVGANVLTF.

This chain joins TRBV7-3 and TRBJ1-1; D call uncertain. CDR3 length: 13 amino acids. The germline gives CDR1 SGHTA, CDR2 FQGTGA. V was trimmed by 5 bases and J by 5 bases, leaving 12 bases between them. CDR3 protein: CASSLLEDTEAFF. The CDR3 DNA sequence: TGTGCCAGCAGCCTTTTAGAGGATACTGAAGCTTTCTTT.

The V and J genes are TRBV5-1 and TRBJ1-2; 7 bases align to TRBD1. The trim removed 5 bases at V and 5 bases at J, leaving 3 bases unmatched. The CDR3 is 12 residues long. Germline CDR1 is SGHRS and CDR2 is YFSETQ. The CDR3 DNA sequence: TGCGCCAGCAGGCCGACAGGGTATGGCTACACCTTC. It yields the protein CASRPTGYGYTF.

CDR3 nucleotides: TGCGCCAGCAGCTTGGATCGGGGGAACGCCTACAATGAGCAGTTCTTC. It encodes CASSLDRGNAYNEQFF. This rearrangement joins TRBV5-1 to TRBJ2-1, with a possible D match to TRBD2 (6 bases). The CDR3 consists of 16 residues. Between the trimmed V and J ends, which lost 0 bases and 2 bases, there was a span of 12 bases. Germline V gene lookup returns CDR1 SGHRS and CDR2 YFSETQ.

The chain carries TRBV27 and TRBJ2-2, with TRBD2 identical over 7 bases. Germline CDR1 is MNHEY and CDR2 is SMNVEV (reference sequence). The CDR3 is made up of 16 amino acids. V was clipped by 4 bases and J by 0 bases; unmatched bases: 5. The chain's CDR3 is CASSSPRGANTGELFF. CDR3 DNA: TGTGCCAGCAGTTCCCCCCGGGGGGCGAACACCGGGGAGCTGTTTTTT.

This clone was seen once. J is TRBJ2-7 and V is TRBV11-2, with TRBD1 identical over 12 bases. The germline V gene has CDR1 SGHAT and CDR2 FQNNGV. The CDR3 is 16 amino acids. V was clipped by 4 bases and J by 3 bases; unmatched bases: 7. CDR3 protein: CASSSWGQGAFYEQYF. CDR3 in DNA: TGTGCCAGCAGCTCCTGGGGACAGGGGGCTTTCTACGAGCAGTACTTC.

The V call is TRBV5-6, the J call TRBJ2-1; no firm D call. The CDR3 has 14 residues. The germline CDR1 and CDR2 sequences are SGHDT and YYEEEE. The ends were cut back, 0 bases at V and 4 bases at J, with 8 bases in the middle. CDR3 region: CASSLEDTYNEQFF. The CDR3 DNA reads TGTGCCAGCAGCTTGGAAGACACTTACAATGAGCAGTTCTTC.

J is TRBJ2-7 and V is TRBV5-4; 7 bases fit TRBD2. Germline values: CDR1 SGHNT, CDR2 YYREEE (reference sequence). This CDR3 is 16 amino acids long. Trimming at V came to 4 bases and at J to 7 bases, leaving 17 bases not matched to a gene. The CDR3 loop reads CASSPTGGRVGKEQYF. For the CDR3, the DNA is TGTGCCAGCAGCCCCACCGGGGGGAGGGTGGGTAAGGAGCAGTACTTC.

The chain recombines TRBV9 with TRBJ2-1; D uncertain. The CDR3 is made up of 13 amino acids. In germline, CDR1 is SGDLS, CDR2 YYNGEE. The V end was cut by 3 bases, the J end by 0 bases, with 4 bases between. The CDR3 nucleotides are TGTGCCAGCAGCGCCTCCTCCTACAATGAGCAGTTCTTC. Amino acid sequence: CASSASSYNEQFF.

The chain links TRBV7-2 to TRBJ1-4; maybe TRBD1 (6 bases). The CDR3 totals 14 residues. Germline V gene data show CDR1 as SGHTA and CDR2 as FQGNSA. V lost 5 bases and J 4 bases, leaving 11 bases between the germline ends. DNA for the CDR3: TGTGCCAGCAGCACGACAGGATTTAATGAAAAACTGTTTTTT. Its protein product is CASSTTGFNEKLFF.

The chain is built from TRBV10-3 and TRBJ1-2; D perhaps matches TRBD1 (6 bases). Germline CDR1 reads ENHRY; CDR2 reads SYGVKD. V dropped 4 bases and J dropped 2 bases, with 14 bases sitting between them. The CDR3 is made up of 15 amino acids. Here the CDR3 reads CAISGAGDANYGYTF. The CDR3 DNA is TGTGCCATCAGTGGGGCAGGGGATGCCAACTATGGCTACACCTTC.

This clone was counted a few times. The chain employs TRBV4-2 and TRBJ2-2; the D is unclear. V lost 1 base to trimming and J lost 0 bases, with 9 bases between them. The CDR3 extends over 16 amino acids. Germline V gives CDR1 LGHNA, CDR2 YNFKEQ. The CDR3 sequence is CASSQGASANTGELFF. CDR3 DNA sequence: TGTGCCAGCAGCCAAGGGGCCTCAGCGAACACCGGGGAGCTGTTTTTT.

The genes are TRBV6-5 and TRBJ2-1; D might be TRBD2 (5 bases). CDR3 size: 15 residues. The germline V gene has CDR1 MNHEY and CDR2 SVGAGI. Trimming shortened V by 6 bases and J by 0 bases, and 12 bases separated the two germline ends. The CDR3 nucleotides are TGTGCCAGCAGAAAGGACTCGAGCTCCTACAATGAGCAGTTCTTC. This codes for CASRKDSSSYNEQFF.